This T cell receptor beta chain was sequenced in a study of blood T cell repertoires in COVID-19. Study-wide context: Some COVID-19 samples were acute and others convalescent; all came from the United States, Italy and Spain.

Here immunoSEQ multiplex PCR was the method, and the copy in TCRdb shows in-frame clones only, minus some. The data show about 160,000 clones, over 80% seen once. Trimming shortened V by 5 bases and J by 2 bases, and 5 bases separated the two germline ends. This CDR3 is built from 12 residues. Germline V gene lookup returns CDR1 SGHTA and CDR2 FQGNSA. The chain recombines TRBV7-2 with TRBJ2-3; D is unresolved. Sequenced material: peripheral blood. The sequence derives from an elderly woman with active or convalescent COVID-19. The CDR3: CASSPFTDTQYF. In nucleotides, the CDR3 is TGTGCCAGCAGCCCCTTCACAGATACGCAGTATTTT.